This TCR beta chain was documented in a study of blood T cell repertoires in COVID-19. Data came from immunoSEQ multiplex PCR; TCRdb stores just in-frame clones and leaves some out. Among about 180,000 clones listed, about 83% were seen once. The sequence derives from a woman in her thirties who had recovered from COVID-19. The sequenced sample consisted of PBMCs or T cells enriched from blood (not recorded which).

The CDR3 reads CASSADRGTDTQYF. The CDR3 nucleotides read TGTGCCAGCAGCGCTGACAGGGGCACAGATACGCAGTATTTT. The chain carries TRBV5-5 and TRBJ2-3, with 7 positions matching TRBD1. The junction had 3 bases not matched to a gene; V was cut back by 4 bases and J by 1 base. Germline CDR1 is SGHKS and CDR2 is YYEKEE (reference sequence). The CDR3 length is 14 residues.